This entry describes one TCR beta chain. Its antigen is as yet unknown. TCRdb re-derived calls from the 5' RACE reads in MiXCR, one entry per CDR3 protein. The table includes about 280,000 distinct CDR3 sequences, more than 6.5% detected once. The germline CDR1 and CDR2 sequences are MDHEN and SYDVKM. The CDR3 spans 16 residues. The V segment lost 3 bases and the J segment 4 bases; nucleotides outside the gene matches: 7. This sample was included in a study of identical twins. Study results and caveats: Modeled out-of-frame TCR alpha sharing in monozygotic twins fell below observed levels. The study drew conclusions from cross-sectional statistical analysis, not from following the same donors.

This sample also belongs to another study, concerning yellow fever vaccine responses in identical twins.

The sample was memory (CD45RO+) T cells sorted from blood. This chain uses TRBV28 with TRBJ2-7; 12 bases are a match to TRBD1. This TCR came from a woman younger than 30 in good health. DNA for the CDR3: TGTGCCAGCAGTTTCCGGGACAGGGGGCGTGTGTACGAGCAGTACTTC. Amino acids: CASSFRDRGRVYEQYF.